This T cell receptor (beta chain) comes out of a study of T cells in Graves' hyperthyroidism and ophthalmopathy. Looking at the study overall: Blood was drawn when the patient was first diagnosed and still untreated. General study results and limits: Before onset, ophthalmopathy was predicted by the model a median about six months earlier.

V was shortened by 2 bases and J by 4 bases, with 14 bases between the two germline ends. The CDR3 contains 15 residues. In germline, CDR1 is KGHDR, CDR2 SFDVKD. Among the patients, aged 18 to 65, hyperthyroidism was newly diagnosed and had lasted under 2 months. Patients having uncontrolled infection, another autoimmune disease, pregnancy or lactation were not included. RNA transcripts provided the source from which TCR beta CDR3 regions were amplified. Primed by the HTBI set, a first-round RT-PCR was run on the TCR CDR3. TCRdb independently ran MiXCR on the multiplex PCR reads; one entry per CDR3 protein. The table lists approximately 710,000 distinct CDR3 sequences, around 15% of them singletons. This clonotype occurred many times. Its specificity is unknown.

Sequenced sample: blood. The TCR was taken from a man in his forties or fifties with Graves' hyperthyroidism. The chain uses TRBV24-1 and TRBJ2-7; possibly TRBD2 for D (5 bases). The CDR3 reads CATSDSGILTYEQYF. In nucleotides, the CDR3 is TGTGCCACCAGTGATTCGGGGATTCTGACTTACGAGCAGTACTTC.